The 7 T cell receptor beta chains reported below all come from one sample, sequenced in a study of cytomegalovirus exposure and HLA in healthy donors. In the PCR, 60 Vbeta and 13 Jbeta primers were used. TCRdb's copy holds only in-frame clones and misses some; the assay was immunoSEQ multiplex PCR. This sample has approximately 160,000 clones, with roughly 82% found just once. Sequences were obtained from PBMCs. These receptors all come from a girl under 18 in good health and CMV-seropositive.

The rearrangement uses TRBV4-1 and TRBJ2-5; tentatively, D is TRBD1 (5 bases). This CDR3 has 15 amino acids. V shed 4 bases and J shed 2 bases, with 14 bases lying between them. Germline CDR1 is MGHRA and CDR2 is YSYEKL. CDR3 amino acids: CASSLQAGKQETQYF. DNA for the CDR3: TGCGCCAGCAGCCTTCAGGCAGGGAAACAAGAGACCCAGTACTTC.

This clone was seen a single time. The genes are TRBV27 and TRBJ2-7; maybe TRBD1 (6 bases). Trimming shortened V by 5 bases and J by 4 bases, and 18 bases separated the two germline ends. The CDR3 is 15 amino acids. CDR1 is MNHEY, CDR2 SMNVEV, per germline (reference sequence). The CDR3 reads CASSPPTLGTYEQYF. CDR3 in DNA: TGTGCCAGCAGTCCGCCAACTTTAGGGACATACGAGCAGTACTTC.

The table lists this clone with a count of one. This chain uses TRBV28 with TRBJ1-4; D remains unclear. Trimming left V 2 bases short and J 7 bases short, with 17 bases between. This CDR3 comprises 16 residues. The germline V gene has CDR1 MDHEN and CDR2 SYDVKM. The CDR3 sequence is CASSLGSGQSFEKLFF. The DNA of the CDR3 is TGTGCCAGCAGTTTAGGTAGTGGGCAGTCTTTTGAAAAACTGTTTTTT.

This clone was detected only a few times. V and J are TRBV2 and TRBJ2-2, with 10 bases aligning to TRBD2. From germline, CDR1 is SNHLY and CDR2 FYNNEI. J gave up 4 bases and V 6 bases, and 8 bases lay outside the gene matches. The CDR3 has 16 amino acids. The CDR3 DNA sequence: TGTGCCAGCAGGACCCAAAGCGGGGGGGGCACCGGGGAGCTGTTTTTT. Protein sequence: CASRTQSGGGTGELFF.

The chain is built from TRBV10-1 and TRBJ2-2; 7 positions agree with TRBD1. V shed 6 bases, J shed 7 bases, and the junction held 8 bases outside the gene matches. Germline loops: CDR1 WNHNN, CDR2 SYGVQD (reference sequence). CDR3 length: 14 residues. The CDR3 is CASRATGESGELFF. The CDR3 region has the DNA TGCGCCAGCAGGGCAACAGGGGAGAGCGGGGAGCTGTTTTTT.

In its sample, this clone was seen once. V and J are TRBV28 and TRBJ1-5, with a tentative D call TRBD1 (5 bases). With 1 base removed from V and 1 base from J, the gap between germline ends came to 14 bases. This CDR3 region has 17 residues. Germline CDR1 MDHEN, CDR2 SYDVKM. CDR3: CASSLLDRGGSNQPQHF. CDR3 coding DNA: TGTGCCAGCAGTTTATTAGATAGGGGCGGCAGCAATCAGCCCCAGCATTTT.

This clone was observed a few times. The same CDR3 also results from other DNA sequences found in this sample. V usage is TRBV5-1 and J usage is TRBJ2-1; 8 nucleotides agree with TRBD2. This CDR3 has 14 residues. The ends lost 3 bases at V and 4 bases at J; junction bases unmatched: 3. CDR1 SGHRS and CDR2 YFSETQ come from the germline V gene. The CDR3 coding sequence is TGCGCCAGCAGCTCCTCGGGGGGGTACAATGAGCAGTTCTTC. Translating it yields CASSSSGGYNEQFF.